A single sample gave rise to the 15 T cell receptor beta chains below, sequenced in a study of blood T cell repertoires in COVID-19. Clones were sequenced by immunoSEQ multiplex PCR, and TCRdb holds only the in-frame ones, with some missing. Of roughly 160,000 clones listed, around 86% are singletons. Input material: peripheral blood. The receptors were sampled from a man aged 18 to 30 with acute or convalescent COVID-19.

This chain links TRBV4-1 with TRBJ2-2; 10 nucleotides line up with TRBD1. V lost 1 base to trimming and J lost 7 bases; unmatched junction nucleotides: 9. The V gene's germline CDR1 is MGHRA and CDR2 YSYEKL. This CDR3 contains 17 residues. CDR3 in DNA: TGCGCCAGCAGCCAAGTTAGGACAGGGGGGTTTGGCGGGGAGCTGTTTTTT. Its protein product is CASSQVRTGGFGGELFF.

This chain uses TRBV25-1 with TRBJ2-7, with D perhaps matching TRBD1 (6 bases). The CDR3 length is 12 residues. Looked up from germline, CDR1 is MGHDK and CDR2 is SYGVNS. V lost 6 bases to trimming and J lost 4 bases, with 10 bases between them. The CDR3 DNA sequence: TGTGCCAGCAGCGCGACAGGTTACGAGCAGTACTTC. This translates into CASSATGYEQYF.

This rearrangement joins TRBV30 to TRBJ1-2, with TRBD1 as a possible D gene (5 bases). Germline assignment: CDR1 GTSNPN and CDR2 SVGIG (reference sequence). V was cut by 5 bases and J by 8 bases, with 27 bases left in between. The CDR3 runs to 16 residues. CDR3 coding DNA: TGTGCCTGGCGGACCCGGGGCTCTGCGGGGGGTAGAGGCTACACCTTC. Its translation: CAWRTRGSAGGRGYTF.

V is TRBV18 and J is TRBJ1-2; possible D gene TRBD1, 5 bases. The CDR3 runs 14 residues. Trimming took off 7 bases at V and 2 bases at J, with 14 bases between the two ends. Germline V gives CDR1 KGHSH, CDR2 LQKENI. CDR3 bases: TGTGCCAGCTATCCAGGACACTCAAACTATGGCTACACCTTC. Amino acid sequence: CASYPGHSNYGYTF.

The J gene is TRBJ1-1, the V gene TRBV29-1; the match to TRBD1 covers 12 bases. The V gene end was trimmed by 7 bases and the J gene end by 4 bases; junction bases not matched to a gene: 4. The germline V gene encodes CDR1 SQVTM and CDR2 ANQGSEA. The CDR3 sequence is 13 residues long. The CDR3, as DNA: TGCAGCGGGGACAGGGGGCCGTCCACTGAAGCTTTCTTT. Translated: CSGDRGPSTEAFF.

This clone has a handful of counts. The chain has TRBV7-3 and TRBJ2-7; 8 bases are a match to TRBD1. The ends lost 3 bases at V and 6 bases at J; junction bases unmatched: 4. The CDR3 consists of 13 residues. Germline V CDR1 and CDR2: SGHTA, FQGTGA. The CDR3 sequence is CASSLARGLEQYF. CDR3 nucleotide sequence: TGTGCCAGCAGCTTGGCCAGGGGGCTCGAGCAGTACTTC. Supplemented by reference TRBV7-3 and TRBJ2-7, the full variable domain reads GAGVSQTPSNKVTEKGKYVELRCDPISGHTALYWYRQSLGQGPEFLIYFQGTGAADDSGLPNDRFFAVRPEGSVSTLKIQRTERGDSAVYLCASSLARGLEQYFGPGTRLTVT.

The genes are TRBV6-5 and TRBJ1-5; D unclear. CDR1 MNHEY and CDR2 SVGAGI come from the germline V gene. There are 15 residues in the CDR3. V lost 7 bases and J lost 1, with 14 bases in between. CDR3 coding DNA: TGTGCCAGCACCTCGAGGGCCGAGAGCAATCAGCCCCAGCATTTT. The encoded protein is CASTSRAESNQPQHF.

The chain employs TRBV30 and TRBJ1-5; possible D gene TRBD1, 5 bases. Germline CDR1 reads GTSNPN; CDR2 reads SVGIG (reference sequence). This CDR3 comprises 14 residues. V lost 1 base and J lost 5, with 12 bases in between. The CDR3 region is CAWSGGAGYQPQHF. DNA of the CDR3: TGTGCCTGGAGTGGTGGGGCGGGATATCAGCCCCAGCATTTT.

The chain is built from TRBV12-5 and TRBJ2-1, with D tentatively TRBD1 (5 bases). Trimming cost V 3 bases and J 8 bases, with 11 bases left between them. CDR3 size: 13 residues. Germline V lookup: CDR1 LGHNT, CDR2 FRNRAP. CDR3 DNA sequence: TGTGCTAGTGGTTTAGCACCAGGGTATGAGCAGTTCTTC. It encodes CASGLAPGYEQFF.

V gene TRBV5-1 combines with J gene TRBJ2-1; D is possibly TRBD1 (5 bases). This CDR3 contains 13 residues. Germline values: CDR1 SGHRS, CDR2 YFSETQ. Trimming shortened V by 0 bases and J by 5 bases, and 6 bases separated the two germline ends. CDR3 coding DNA: TGCGCCAGCAGCTTGGAGGGGAACAATGAGCAGTTCTTC. This encodes CASSLEGNNEQFF.

The J gene is TRBJ1-4, the V gene TRBV6-6; 8 bases match TRBD1. Trimming removed 4 bases from V and 6 bases from J; junction bases left unmatched: 4. Germline V gene lookup returns CDR1 MNHNY and CDR2 SVGAGI (reference sequence). The CDR3 is 14 residues long. Here the CDR3 reads CASSFPQGDEKLFF. CDR3 in DNA: TGTGCCAGCAGTTTTCCACAGGGGGATGAAAAACTGTTTTTT.

The chain is built from TRBV2 and TRBJ2-1, with 9 bases matching TRBD1. Germline trimming cut 5 bases from V and 10 bases from J; bases unmatched to any gene: 3. The CDR3 extends over 12 amino acids. Germline values: CDR1 SNHLY, CDR2 FYNNEI. CDR3 bases: TGTGCCAGCAGTTCCGGGACAGGGGAGCAGTTCTTC. This codes for CASSSGTGEQFF.

The chain couples TRBV24-1 to TRBJ2-5; 7 bases line up with TRBD2. Germline loops: CDR1 KGHDR, CDR2 SFDVKD. CDR3 length: 16 amino acids. V lost 3 bases and J lost 4; bases outside the gene matches: 10. The CDR3 bases are TGTGCCACCAGTGATCCTACAGCGGGGATAAGAGAGACCCAGTACTTC. This codes for CATSDPTAGIRETQYF.

The chain has TRBV4-2 and TRBJ1-1; D remains unclear. The germline gives CDR1 LGHNA, CDR2 YNFKEQ. Trimming removed 1 base at V and 1 base at J, with 4 bases between. This CDR3 has 13 amino acids. CDR3 DNA sequence: TGTGCCAGCAGCCAAGGCAGGAACACTGAAGCTTTCTTT. Its translation is CASSQGRNTEAFF.

This chain uses TRBV4-1 with TRBJ1-1, with 7 bases matching TRBD1. Germline CDR1 and CDR2: MGHRA and YSYEKL. The junction had 16 bases not matched to a gene; V was cut back by 3 bases and J by 3 bases. This CDR3 contains 18 residues. The CDR3 coding sequence is TGCGCCAGCAGCCACCCAAATCGACAGGGCGATGAGGACACTGAAGCTTTCTTT. As protein: CASSHPNRQGDEDTEAFF.